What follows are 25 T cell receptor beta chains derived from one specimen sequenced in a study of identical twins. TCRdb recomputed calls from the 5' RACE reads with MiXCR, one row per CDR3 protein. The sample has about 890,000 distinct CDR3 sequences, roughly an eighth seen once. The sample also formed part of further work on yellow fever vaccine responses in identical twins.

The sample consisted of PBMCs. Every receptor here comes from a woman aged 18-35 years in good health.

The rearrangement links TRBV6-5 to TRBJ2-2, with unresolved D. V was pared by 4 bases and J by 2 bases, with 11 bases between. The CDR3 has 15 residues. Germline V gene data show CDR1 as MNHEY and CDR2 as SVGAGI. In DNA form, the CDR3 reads TGTGCCAGCAGTTGGAGTCCTGCCAACACCGGGGAGCTGTTTTTT. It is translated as CASSWSPANTGELFF.

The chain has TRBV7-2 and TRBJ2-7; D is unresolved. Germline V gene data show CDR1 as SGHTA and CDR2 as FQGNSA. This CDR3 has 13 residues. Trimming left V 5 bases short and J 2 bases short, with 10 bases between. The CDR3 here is CASSPLGPYEQYF. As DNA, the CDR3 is TGTGCCAGCAGCCCGCTTGGCCCCTACGAGCAGTACTTC. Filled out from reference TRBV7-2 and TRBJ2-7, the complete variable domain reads GAGVSQSPSNKVTEKGKDVELRCDPISGHTALYWYRQSLGQGLEFLIYFQGNSAPDKSGLPSDRFSAERTGGSVSTLTIQRTQQEDSAVYLCASSPLGPYEQYFGPGTRLTVT.

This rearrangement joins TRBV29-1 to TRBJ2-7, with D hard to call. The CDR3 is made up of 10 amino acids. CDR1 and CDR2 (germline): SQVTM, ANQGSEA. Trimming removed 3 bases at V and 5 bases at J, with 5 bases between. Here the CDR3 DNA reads TGCAGCGTTGAGCAGCACGAGCAGTACTTC. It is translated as CSVEQHEQYF.

Here the CDR3 DNA reads TGTGCCAGCAGCCAACAGGGCGGCACAGATACGCAGTATTTT. Its protein product is CASSQQGGTDTQYF. The rearrangement links TRBV3-1 to TRBJ2-3; D perhaps matches TRBD1 (5 bases). CDR1 is LGHDT, CDR2 YNNKEL, per germline (reference sequence). V lost 2 bases and J 1 base, leaving 7 bases between the germline ends. The CDR3 totals 14 residues.

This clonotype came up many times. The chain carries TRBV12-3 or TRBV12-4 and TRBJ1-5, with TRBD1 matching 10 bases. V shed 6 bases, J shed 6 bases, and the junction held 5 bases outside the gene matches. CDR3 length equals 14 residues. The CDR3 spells CASSPGTGVQPQHF. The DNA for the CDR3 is TGTGCCAGCAGCCCCGGGACAGGGGTTCAGCCCCAGCATTTT.

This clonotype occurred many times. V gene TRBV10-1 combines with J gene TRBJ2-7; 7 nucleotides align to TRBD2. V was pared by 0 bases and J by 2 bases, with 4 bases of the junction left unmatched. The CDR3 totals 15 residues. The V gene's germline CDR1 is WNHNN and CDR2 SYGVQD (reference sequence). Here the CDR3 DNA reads TGCGCCAGCAGTGAGTCTGGAGCGGGACCCTACGAGCAGTACTTC. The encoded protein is CASSESGAGPYEQYF.

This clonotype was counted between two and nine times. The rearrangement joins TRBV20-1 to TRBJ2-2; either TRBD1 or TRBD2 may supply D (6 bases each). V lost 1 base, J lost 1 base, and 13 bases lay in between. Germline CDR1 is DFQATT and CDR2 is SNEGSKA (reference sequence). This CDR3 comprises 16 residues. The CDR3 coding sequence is TGCAGTGCTAGAGTGGACGGGGGCCGGAACACCGGGGAGCTGTTTTTT. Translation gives CSARVDGGRNTGELFF.

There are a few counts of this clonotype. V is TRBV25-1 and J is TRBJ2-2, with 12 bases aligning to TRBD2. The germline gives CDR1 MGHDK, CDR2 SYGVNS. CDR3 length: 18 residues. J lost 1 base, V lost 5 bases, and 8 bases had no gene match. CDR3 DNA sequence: TGTGCCAGCAGTCCCCGGACTAGCGGGAAGGTGAACACCGGGGAGCTGTTTTTT. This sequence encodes CASSPRTSGKVNTGELFF.

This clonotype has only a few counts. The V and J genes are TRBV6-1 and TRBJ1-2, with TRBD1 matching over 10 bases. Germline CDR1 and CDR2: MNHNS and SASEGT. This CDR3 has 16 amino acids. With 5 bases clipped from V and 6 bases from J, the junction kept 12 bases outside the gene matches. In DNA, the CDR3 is TGTGCCAGCAGTAAGAACCCGACAGGGGGCGAAGATGGCTACACCTTC. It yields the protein CASSKNPTGGEDGYTF.

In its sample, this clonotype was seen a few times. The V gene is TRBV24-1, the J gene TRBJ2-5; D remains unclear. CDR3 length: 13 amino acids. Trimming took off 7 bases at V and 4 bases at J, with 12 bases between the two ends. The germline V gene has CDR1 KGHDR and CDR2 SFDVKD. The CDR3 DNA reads TGTGCCACCAGCGGAACATGGGGAGAGACCCAGTACTTC. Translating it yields CATSGTWGETQYF.

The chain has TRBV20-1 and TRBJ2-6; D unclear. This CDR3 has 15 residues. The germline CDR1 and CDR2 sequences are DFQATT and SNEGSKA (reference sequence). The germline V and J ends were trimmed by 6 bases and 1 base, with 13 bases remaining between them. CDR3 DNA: TGCAGTGCCCCTTTAGATTTATCTGGGGCCAACGTCCTGACTTTC. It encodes CSAPLDLSGANVLTF.

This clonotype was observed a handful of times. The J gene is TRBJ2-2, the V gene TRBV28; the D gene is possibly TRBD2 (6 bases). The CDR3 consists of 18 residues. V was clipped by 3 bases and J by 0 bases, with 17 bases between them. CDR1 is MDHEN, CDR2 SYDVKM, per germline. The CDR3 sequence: CASSFWAGSTSNTGELFF. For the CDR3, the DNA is TGTGCCAGCAGTTTTTGGGCGGGATCAACTTCGAACACCGGGGAGCTGTTTTTT.

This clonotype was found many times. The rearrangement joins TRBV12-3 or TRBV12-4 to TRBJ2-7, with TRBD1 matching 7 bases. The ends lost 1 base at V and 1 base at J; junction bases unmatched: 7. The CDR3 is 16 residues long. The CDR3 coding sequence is TGTGCCAGCAGTTTAGGGGGACAGCTAGATTCCTACGAGCAGTACTTC. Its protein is CASSLGGQLDSYEQYF.

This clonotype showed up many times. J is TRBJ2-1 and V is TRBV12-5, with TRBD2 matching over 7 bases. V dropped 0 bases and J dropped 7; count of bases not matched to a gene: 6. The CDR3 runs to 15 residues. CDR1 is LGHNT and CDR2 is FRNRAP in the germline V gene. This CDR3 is CASGLVGRGFNEQFF. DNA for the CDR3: TGTGCTAGTGGTTTGGTTGGGCGGGGGTTTAATGAGCAGTTCTTC.

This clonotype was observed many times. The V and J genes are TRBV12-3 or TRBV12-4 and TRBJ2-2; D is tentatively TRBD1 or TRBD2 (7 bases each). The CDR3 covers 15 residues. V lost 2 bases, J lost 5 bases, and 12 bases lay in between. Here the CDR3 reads CASSLRQGGTGELFF. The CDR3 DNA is TGTGCCAGCAGTTTACGTCAGGGGGGGACCGGGGAGCTGTTTTTT.

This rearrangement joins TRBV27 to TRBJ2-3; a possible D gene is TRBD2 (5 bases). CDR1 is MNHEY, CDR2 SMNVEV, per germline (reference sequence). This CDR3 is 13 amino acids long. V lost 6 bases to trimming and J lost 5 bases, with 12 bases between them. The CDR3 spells CASRGAAIDTQYF. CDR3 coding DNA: TGTGCCAGCAGGGGAGCGGCAATAGATACGCAGTATTTT.

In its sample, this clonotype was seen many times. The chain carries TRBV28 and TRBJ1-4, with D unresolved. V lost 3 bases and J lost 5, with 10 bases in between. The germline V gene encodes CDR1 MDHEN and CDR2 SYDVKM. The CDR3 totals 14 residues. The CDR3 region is CASSFYGENEKLFF. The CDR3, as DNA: TGTGCCAGCAGTTTTTATGGGGAGAATGAAAAACTGTTTTTT. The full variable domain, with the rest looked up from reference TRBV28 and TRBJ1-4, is DVKVTQSSRYLVKRTGEKVFLECVQDMDHENMFWYRQDPGLGLRLIYFSYDVKMKEKGDIPEGYSVSREKKERFSLILESASTNQTSMYLCASSFYGENEKLFFGSGTQLSVL.

The CDR3 spells CASSPRQGGNEQYF. The CDR3 nucleotides read TGTGCCAGCAGTCCCCGGCAGGGTGGTAACGAGCAGTACTTC. V and J are TRBV27 and TRBJ2-7; possibly TRBD1 for D (5 bases). Germline loops: CDR1 MNHEY, CDR2 SMNVEV (reference sequence). V dropped 5 bases and J dropped 5 bases, with 16 bases sitting between them. The CDR3 is 14 residues long.

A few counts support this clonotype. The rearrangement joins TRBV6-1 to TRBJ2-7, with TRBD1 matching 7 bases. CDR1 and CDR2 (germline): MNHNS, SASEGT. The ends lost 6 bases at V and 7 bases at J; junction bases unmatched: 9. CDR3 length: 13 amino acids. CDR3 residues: CASRKGDSYEQYV. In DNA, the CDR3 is TGTGCCAGCAGAAAGGGGGACAGTTATGAGCAGTACGTC.

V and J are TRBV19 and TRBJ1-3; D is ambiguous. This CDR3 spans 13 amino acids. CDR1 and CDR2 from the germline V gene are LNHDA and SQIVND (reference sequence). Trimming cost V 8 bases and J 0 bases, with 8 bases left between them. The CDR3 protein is CASSKGSGNTIYF. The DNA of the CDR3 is TGTGCCAGTTCTAAAGGCTCTGGAAACACCATATATTTT.

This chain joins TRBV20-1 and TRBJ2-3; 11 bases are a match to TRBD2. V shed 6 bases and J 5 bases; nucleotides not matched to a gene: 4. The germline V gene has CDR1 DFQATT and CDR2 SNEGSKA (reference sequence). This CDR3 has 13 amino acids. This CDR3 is CSARLAGKDTQYF. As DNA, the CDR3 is TGCAGTGCACGACTAGCGGGAAAAGATACGCAGTATTTT.

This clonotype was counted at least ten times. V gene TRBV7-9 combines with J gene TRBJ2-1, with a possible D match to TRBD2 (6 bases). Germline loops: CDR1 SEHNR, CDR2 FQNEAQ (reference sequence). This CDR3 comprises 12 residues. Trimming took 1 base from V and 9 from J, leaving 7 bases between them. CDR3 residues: CASSLVGGEQFF. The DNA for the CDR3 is TGTGCCAGCAGCTTAGTGGGGGGTGAGCAGTTCTTC.

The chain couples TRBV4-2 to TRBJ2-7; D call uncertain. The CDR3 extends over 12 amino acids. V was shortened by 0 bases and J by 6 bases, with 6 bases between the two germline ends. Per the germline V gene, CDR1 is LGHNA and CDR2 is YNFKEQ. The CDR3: CASSQDLSEQYF. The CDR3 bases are TGTGCCAGCAGCCAAGATCTTAGCGAGCAGTACTTC.

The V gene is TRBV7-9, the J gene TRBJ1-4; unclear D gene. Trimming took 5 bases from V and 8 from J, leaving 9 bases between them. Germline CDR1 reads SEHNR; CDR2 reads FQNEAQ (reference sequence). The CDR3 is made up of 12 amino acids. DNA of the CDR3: TGTGCCAGCAGCGCGGAGCCGGAAAAACTGTTTTTT. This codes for CASSAEPEKLFF.

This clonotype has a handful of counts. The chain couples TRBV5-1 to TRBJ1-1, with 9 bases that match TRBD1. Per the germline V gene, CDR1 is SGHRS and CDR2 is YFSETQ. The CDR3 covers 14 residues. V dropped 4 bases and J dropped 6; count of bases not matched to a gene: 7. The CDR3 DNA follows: TGCGCCAGCAGCGCGAAGGACAGGGGATCTGAAGCTTTCTTT. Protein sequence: CASSAKDRGSEAFF.